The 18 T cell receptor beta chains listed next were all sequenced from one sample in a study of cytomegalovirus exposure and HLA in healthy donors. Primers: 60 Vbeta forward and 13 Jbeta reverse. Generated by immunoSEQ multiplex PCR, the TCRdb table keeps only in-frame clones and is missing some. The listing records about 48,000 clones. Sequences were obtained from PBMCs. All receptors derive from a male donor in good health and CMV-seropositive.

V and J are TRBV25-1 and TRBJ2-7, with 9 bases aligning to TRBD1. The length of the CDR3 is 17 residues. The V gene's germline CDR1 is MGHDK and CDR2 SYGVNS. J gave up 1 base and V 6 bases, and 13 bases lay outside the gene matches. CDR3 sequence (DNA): TGTGCCAGCAGACAAGGCGCCGGGACAGGGCTATCCTACGAGCAGTACTTC. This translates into CASRQGAGTGLSYEQYF.

The CDR3 nucleotides are TGTGCCAGCAGCCCTGGGGTAGCGGGGGCACAAGAGACCCAGTACTTC. Encoded protein: CASSPGVAGAQETQYF. This chain joins TRBV7-9 and TRBJ2-5, with TRBD2 matching over 9 bases. V shed 5 bases, J shed 2 bases, and the junction held 9 bases outside the gene matches. This CDR3 is 16 amino acids long. Germline V gene sequence: CDR1 SEHNR, CDR2 FQNEAQ (reference sequence).

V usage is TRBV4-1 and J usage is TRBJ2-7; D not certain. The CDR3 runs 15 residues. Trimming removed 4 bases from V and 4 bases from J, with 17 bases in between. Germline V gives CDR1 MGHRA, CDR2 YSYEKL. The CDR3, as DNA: TGCGCCAGCAGCCTTAGTAACGTAGCACTATACGAGCAGTACTTC. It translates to CASSLSNVALYEQYF.

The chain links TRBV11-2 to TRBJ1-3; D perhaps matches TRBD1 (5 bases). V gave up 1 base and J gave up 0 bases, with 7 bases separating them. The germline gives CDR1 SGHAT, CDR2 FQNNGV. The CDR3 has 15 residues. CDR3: CASSLVGGSGNTIYF. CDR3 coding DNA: TGTGCCAGCAGCTTAGTGGGGGGCTCTGGAAACACCATATATTTT.

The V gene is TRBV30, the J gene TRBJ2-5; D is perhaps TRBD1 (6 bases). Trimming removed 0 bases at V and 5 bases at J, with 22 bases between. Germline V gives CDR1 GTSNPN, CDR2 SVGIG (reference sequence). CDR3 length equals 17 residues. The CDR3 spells CAWSVIRGSGRPETQYF. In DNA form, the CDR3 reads TGTGCCTGGAGTGTAATTAGGGGGTCAGGCCGACCGGAGACCCAGTACTTC.

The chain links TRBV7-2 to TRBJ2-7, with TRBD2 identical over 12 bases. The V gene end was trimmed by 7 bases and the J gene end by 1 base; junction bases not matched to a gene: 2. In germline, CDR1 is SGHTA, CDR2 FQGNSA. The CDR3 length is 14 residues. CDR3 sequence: CASKLAGGSYEQYF. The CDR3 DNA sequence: TGTGCCAGCAAACTAGCGGGGGGTTCCTACGAGCAGTACTTC.

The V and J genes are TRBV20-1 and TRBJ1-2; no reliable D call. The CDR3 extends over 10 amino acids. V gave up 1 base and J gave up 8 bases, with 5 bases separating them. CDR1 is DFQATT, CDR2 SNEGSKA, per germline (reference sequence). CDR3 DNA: TGCAGTGCTAGAGGAGGGGGCTACACCTTC. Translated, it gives CSARGGGYTF.

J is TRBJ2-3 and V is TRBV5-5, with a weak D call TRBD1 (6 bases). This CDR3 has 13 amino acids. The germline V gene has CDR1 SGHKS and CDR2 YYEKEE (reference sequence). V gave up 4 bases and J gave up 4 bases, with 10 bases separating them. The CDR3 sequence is CASSQQGPDTQYF. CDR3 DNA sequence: TGTGCCAGCAGCCAACAGGGCCCAGATACGCAGTATTTT.

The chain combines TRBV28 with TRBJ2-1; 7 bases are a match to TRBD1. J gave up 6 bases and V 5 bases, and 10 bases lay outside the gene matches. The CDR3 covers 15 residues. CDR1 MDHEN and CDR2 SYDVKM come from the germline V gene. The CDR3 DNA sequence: TGTGCCAGCAGTCCCTGGGGTAGGGACAGCAATGAGCAGTTCTTC. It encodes CASSPWGRDSNEQFF.

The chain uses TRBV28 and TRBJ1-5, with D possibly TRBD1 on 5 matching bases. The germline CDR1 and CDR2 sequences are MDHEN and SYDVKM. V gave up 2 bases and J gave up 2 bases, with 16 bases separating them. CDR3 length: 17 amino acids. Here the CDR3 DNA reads TGTGCCAGCAGTTTACCCGTCCAGGGTTGGGGCAATCAGCCCCAGCATTTT. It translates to CASSLPVQGWGNQPQHF.

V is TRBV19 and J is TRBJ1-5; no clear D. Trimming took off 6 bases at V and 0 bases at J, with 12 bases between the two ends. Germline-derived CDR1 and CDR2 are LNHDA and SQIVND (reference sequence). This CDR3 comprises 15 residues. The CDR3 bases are TGTGCCAGTAGAATTGACGACTATAGCAATCAGCCCCAGCATTTT. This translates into CASRIDDYSNQPQHF.

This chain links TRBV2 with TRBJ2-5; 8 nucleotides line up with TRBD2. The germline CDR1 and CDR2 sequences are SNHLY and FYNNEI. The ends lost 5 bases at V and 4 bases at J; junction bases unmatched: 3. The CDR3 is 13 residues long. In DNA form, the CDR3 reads TGTGCCAGCAGTCGGGGGGGGGCAGAGACCCAGTACTTC. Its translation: CASSRGGAETQYF.

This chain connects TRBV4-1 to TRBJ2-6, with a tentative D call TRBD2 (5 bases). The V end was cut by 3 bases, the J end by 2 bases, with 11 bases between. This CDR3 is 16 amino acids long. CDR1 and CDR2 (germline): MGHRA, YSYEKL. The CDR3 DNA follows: TGCGCCAGCAGCCAGCCTCTAGCCGCTGGGGCCAACGTCCTGACTTTC. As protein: CASSQPLAAGANVLTF.

DNA for the CDR3: TGCGCCAGCAGCCAAGATGGTTTGACAGTTACCTCTGGAAACACCATATATTTT. Encoded protein: CASSQDGLTVTSGNTIYF. The rearrangement uses TRBV4-1 and TRBJ1-3; TRBD1 is a possible D gene (5 bases). The V end was cut by 0 bases, the J end by 0 bases, with 15 bases between. CDR3 length: 18 residues. CDR1 and CDR2 (germline): MGHRA, YSYEKL.

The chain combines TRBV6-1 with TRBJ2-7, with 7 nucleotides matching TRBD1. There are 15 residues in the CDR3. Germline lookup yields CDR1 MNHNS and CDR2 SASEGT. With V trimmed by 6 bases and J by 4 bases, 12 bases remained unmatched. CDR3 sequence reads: CASSDGQASLYEQYF. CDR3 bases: TGTGCCAGCAGCGATGGACAGGCTAGCCTTTACGAGCAGTACTTC.

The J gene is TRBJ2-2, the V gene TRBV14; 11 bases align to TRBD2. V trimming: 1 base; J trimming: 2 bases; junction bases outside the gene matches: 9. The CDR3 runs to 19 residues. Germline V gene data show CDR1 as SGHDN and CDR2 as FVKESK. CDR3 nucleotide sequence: TGTGCCAGCAGCCAAGGGGTGGGGACTAGCGGTCCCAACACCGGGGAGCTGTTTTTT. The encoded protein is CASSQGVGTSGPNTGELFF.

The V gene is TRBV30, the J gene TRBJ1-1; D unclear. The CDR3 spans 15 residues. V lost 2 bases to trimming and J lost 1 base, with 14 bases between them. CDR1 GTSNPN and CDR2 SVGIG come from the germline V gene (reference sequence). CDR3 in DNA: TGTGCCTGGAGTCCAGTCCCAGCGAGGAACACTGAAGCTTTCTTT. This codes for CAWSPVPARNTEAFF.

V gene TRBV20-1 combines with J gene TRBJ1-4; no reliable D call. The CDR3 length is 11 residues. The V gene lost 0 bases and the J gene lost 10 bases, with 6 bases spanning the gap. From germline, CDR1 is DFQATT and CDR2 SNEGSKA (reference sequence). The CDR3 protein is CSARDRGKLFF. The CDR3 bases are TGCAGTGCTAGAGATCGAGGAAAACTGTTTTTT.